What follows are 12 T cell receptor beta chains derived from one specimen sequenced in a study of beta chain features in type 1 diabetes. Every isolated RNA sample was fully reverse transcribed, so sequencing captured expressed TCRB transcripts. Only in-frame clones appear in the TCRdb table, and some are missing; sequencing was by immunoSEQ multiplex PCR. The sample yields a few hundred thousand clones, 20% seen once. These receptors' antigens are unknown. Regarding the study as a whole: Type 1 diabetes patients showed a moderate but significant shortening of TCRB CDR3s in all four CD4+ subsets.

Sequenced input: naive CD4+ T cells from blood. These receptors all stem from a woman aged 40 to 50 with type 1 diabetes.

This clone was counted between two and nine times. J is TRBJ2-3 and V is TRBV4-3; no reliable D call. Germline V gene sequence: CDR1 LGHNA, CDR2 YSLEER. V gave up 0 bases and J gave up 0 bases, with 4 bases separating them. The CDR3 loop spans 14 amino acids. The CDR3 protein is CASSQDRSTDTQYF. The DNA for the CDR3 is TGCGCCAGCAGCCAAGATCGGAGCACAGATACGCAGTATTTT.

There are a few counts of this clone. The junction differs from germline at one of its ends, possibly a read error. The chain has TRBV6-6 and TRBJ1-1, with a tentative D call TRBD1 (6 bases). The CDR3 totals 13 residues. In germline, CDR1 is MNHNY, CDR2 SVGAGI (reference sequence). The CDR3 DNA reads TGTGCCAGCGGGGGCAGGTGGAACGCTGAAGCTTTCTTT. This translates into CASGGRWNAEAFF.

In nucleotides, the CDR3 is TGTGCCAGCTCGATAAGGGCTACAGGAGAAGAGACCCAGTACTTC. Protein: CASSIRATGEETQYF. The rearrangement links TRBV18 to TRBJ2-5; D possibly corresponds to TRBD1 (5 bases). The CDR3 has 15 residues. Trimming pared 6 bases from V and 3 bases from J, leaving 17 bases between. Germline loops: CDR1 KGHSH, CDR2 LQKENI.

This rearrangement joins TRBV30 to TRBJ2-7; D is ambiguous. Germline values: CDR1 GTSNPN, CDR2 SVGIG (reference sequence). The CDR3 extends over 12 amino acids. Trimming stripped 3 bases from V and 3 bases from J, with 9 bases between. The CDR3 reads CAWRASSYEQYF. The CDR3 DNA reads TGTGCCTGGAGGGCTTCCAGCTACGAGCAGTACTTC.

The chain employs TRBV7-3 and TRBJ2-3, with a weak D call TRBD2 (6 bases). V lost 8 bases to trimming and J lost 3 bases, with 15 bases between them. This CDR3 contains 14 residues. Germline V gene lookup returns CDR1 SGHTA and CDR2 FQGTGA. The CDR3 coding sequence is TGTGCCAGCTCCCCGGGAGAGATTACAGATACGCAGTATTTT. It specifies CASSPGEITDTQYF.

The chain uses TRBV27 and TRBJ2-5; 7 bases are shared with TRBD1. The ends lost 5 bases at V and 5 bases at J; junction bases unmatched: 5. CDR3 length: 13 residues. The V gene's germline CDR1 is MNHEY and CDR2 SMNVEV (reference sequence). The chain's CDR3 is CASSPQGTETQYF. For the CDR3, the DNA is TGTGCCAGCAGTCCACAGGGGACGGAGACCCAGTACTTC.

The sample holds one count of this clone. This chain links TRBV7-3 with TRBJ2-5, with D possibly matching TRBD1 (5 bases). Trimming cost V 2 bases and J 7 bases, with 11 bases left between them. This CDR3 is 13 amino acids long. Germline values: CDR1 SGHTA, CDR2 FQGTGA. The CDR3 loop is CASSLAGPGTQYF. The CDR3 nucleotides are TGTGCCAGCAGCTTAGCAGGGCCCGGGACCCAGTACTTC.

The sample holds a few counts of this clone. The V and J genes are TRBV29-1 and TRBJ1-1; TRBD1 aligns across 11 bases. CDR1 is SQVTM and CDR2 is ANQGSEA in the germline V gene. The CDR3 sequence is 14 residues long. Trimming removed 8 bases from V and 4 bases from J; junction bases left unmatched: 9. For the CDR3, the DNA is TGCAGCTTCAGGACAGGGGGCGGTGGCACTGAAGCTTTCTTT. Its protein is CSFRTGGGGTEAFF.

This chain connects TRBV6-5 to TRBJ2-5; maybe TRBD2 (5 bases). From germline, CDR1 is MNHEY and CDR2 SVGAGI. The CDR3 length is 13 residues. The germline V and J ends were trimmed by 6 bases and 4 bases, with 12 bases remaining between them. CDR3 protein: CASSPAGAETQYF. In nucleotides, the CDR3 is TGTGCCAGCAGCCCTGCGGGCGCAGAGACCCAGTACTTC.

This clone has only a few counts. V usage is TRBV7-3 and J usage is TRBJ2-3; 8 nucleotides match TRBD1. The CDR3 is 16 residues long. Germline CDR1 reads SGHTA; CDR2 reads FQGTGA. V lost 5 bases, J lost 0 bases, and 7 bases stayed unmatched. DNA for the CDR3: TGTGCCAGCAGCCCAGGGGGCGGGACTAGCACAGATACGCAGTATTTT. Translated: CASSPGGGTSTDTQYF.

This clone was recorded a few times. The J gene is TRBJ2-2, the V gene TRBV29-1; unclear D gene. The CDR3 sequence is 12 residues long. Germline V gene lookup returns CDR1 SQVTM and CDR2 ANQGSEA. Trimming left V 4 bases short and J 7 bases short, with 10 bases between. The DNA of the CDR3 is TGCAGCGTTGCCGAGGAAGGCGGGGAGCTGTTTTTT. It yields the protein CSVAEEGGELFF.

In this sample, this clone turned up a few times. This chain connects TRBV7-2 to TRBJ1-2; D is possibly TRBD1 (5 bases). Trimming pared 3 bases from V and 8 bases from J, leaving 13 bases between. Looked up from germline, CDR1 is SGHTA and CDR2 is FQGNSA. This CDR3 is 13 amino acids long. The CDR3, as DNA: TGTGCCAGCAGCTTGGGCCAGGGTAGCGGCTACACCTTC. Translating gives CASSLGQGSGYTF.